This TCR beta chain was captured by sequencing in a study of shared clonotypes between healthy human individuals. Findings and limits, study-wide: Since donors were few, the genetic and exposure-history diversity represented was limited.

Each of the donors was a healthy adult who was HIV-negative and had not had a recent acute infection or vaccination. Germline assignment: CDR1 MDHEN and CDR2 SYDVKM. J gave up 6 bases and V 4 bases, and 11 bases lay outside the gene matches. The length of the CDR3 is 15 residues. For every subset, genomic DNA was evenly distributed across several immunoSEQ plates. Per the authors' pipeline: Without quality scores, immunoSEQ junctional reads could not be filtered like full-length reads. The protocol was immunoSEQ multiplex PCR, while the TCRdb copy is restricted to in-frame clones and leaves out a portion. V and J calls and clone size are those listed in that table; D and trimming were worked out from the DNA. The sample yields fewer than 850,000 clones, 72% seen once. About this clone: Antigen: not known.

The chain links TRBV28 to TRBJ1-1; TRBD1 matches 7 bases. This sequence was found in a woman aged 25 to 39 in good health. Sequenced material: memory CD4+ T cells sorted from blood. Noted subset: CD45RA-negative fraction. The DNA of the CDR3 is TGTGCCAGCAGTTCGCCACAGGGGTCGGACGCTGAAGCTTTCTTT. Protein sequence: CASSSPQGSDAEAFF.